This T cell receptor beta chain appears in the sequencing data of a study of shared clonotypes between healthy human individuals. Findings of the study overall: Blood alone was sampled, and tissue repertoires likely differ. The study found about 5% of naive CD4 clonotypes shared across four donors.

Concerning this clone itself: Its antigen is not identified.

TCRdb's copy holds only in-frame clones and misses some; the assay was immunoSEQ multiplex PCR. The sample holds 2,100,000 or so clones, around 95% seen once. J lost 5 bases, V lost 2 bases, and 4 bases had no gene match. Germline V CDR1 and CDR2: MNHNY, SVGAGI (reference sequence). This CDR3 region has 15 residues. Into CD45RA+ naive and CD45RA-negative memory subsets, the CD4+ cells were split. V is TRBV6-6 and J is TRBJ2-3; 10 bases line up with TRBD2. The TCR sequence derives from a man aged 18 to 29 in good health. The material sequenced was naive CD4+ T cells sorted from blood. The sample's subset: CD45RA+ positively selected. This CDR3 reads CASSYSGGAGDTQYF. Here the CDR3 DNA reads TGTGCCAGCAGTTACAGCGGGGGGGCCGGAGATACGCAGTATTTT.